These 14 T cell receptor beta chains were all obtained from the same sample, sequenced in a study of regulatory T cells in long-lasting Graves disease. Time point reported: newly diagnosed GD, antithyroid drugs for less than 3 months. The TCR library was made from RNA extracted from PBMCs. CDR3-region Arm-PCR and iRepertoire HTBI primers produced the TCR beta libraries. TCRdb itself ran the multiplex PCR reads through MiXCR, one entry per CDR3 protein. This sample has about 330,000 distinct CDR3 sequences, with 15% to 20% found just once. These data are also associated with another study on T cells in Graves' hyperthyroidism and ophthalmopathy.

Sequencing used peripheral blood mononuclear cells (PBMCs), obtained at new diagnosis, from a patient treated with antithyroid drugs. These receptors were collected from a woman under 30 with Graves disease.

A few counts support this clonotype. The J gene is TRBJ2-1, the V gene TRBV7-2, with D perhaps matching TRBD2 (5 bases). Germline V CDR1 and CDR2: SGHTA, FQGNSA. The germline V and J ends were trimmed by 1 base and 6 bases, with 13 bases remaining between them. The CDR3 runs 15 residues. The CDR3 reads CASSLGLASRNEQFF. The CDR3 DNA follows: TGTGCCAGCAGCTTAGGCCTAGCATCTCGCAATGAGCAGTTCTTC.

The sample holds a few counts of this clonotype. The chain is built from TRBV20-1 and TRBJ2-1; 9 bases match TRBD2. V was pared by 4 bases and J by 3 bases, with 4 bases of the junction left unmatched. The CDR3 has 14 amino acids. CDR1 is DFQATT and CDR2 is SNEGSKA in the germline V gene (reference sequence). The DNA for the CDR3 is TGCAGTGCTACGACTAGCGGATTCTACAATGAGCAGTTCTTC. Protein sequence: CSATTSGFYNEQFF.

This clonotype was seen a handful of times. The chain employs TRBV29-1 and TRBJ2-3; possible D gene TRBD1, 5 bases. The germline V gene encodes CDR1 SQVTM and CDR2 ANQGSEA. The CDR3 is made up of 14 amino acids. The V and J ends lost 1 base and 4 bases respectively, with 12 bases between them. CDR3 nucleotides: TGCAGCGTTGAAGTCAGGGTTTCTTCAGATACGCAGTATTTT. Its translation is CSVEVRVSSDTQYF.

At least ten counts were recorded for this clonotype. The rearrangement links TRBV15 to TRBJ1-2, with 8 bases that match TRBD1. Germline CDR1 reads LNHNV; CDR2 reads YYDKDF (reference sequence). The CDR3 spans 14 residues. The V gene end was trimmed by 5 bases and the J gene end by 9 bases; junction bases not matched to a gene: 11. The DNA of the CDR3 is TGTGCCACCAGCCCCTCCGGGACAGGAGAGAGCTACACCTTC. Protein sequence: CATSPSGTGESYTF. The full variable domain, its missing parts supplied by reference TRBV15 and TRBJ1-2, is DAMVIQNPRYQVTQFGKPVTLSCSQTLNHNVMYWYQQKSSQAPKLLFHYYDKDFNNEADTPDNFQSRRPNTSFCFLDIRSPGLGDTAMYLCATSPSGTGESYTFGSGTRLTVV.

The J gene is TRBJ2-3, the V gene TRBV9; 11 bases agree with TRBD2. The CDR3 is 15 amino acids. Germline loops: CDR1 SGDLS, CDR2 YYNGEE. The junction had 5 bases not matched to a gene; V was cut back by 2 bases and J by 6 bases. CDR3 nucleotide sequence: TGTGCCAGCAGCGTCGTAGCGGGGGGGCTTGATACGCAGTATTTT. It translates to CASSVVAGGLDTQYF.

The chain recombines TRBV6-1 with TRBJ2-1, with D perhaps matching TRBD2 (5 bases). Germline loops: CDR1 MNHNS, CDR2 SASEGT. V was cut by 7 bases and J by 4 bases, with 20 bases left in between. This CDR3 has 16 amino acids. The CDR3 loop reads CASNPLEGLRYNEQFF. CDR3 nucleotides: TGTGCCAGCAACCCCCTGGAAGGACTCCGATACAATGAGCAGTTCTTC.

This clonotype has a handful of counts. The chain joins TRBV28 to TRBJ1-1; D is undetermined. V lost 8 bases and J 2 bases, leaving 9 bases between the germline ends. The CDR3 totals 12 residues. The V gene's germline CDR1 is MDHEN and CDR2 SYDVKM. The CDR3 coding sequence is TGTGCCAGCCACTTACTTAACACTGAAGCTTTCTTT. Translating gives CASHLLNTEAFF.

The V gene is TRBV6-1, the J gene TRBJ1-5; TRBD1 matches 8 bases. Trimming took 7 bases from V and 2 from J; bases not matched to a gene: 7. Per the germline V gene, CDR1 is MNHNS and CDR2 is SASEGT. The CDR3 has 15 residues. The CDR3 spells CASTQPGGRNQPQHF. In nucleotides, the CDR3 is TGTGCCAGCACACAGCCAGGGGGCCGCAATCAGCCCCAGCATTTT.

This clonotype was counted between two and nine times. This chain joins TRBV6-2 or TRBV6-3 and TRBJ1-1, with D hard to call. The CDR3 totals 15 residues. Trimming stripped 4 bases from V and 4 bases from J, with 16 bases between. The germline V gene encodes CDR1 MNHEY and CDR2 SVGEGT. The chain's CDR3 is CASSLHQTVSTEAFF. In DNA, the CDR3 is TGTGCCAGCAGTTTGCACCAAACCGTGAGCACTGAAGCTTTCTTT.

There are many counts of this clonotype. V is TRBV20-1 and J is TRBJ2-1; no clear D. With 0 bases removed from V and 6 bases from J, the gap between germline ends came to 12 bases. The CDR3 sequence is 14 residues long. Germline lookup yields CDR1 DFQATT and CDR2 SNEGSKA (reference sequence). The CDR3 protein is CSARDIRVANEQFF. DNA for the CDR3: TGCAGTGCTAGAGATATTAGGGTGGCCAATGAGCAGTTCTTC.

A word on this clonotype: It may be a read error: a sequence one base away is much more abundant. CDR3 nucleotide sequence: TGTGCCAGCAGCCCTAAGGGGGGAGGCAATCAGCCCCAGCATTTT. As protein: CASSPKGGGNQPQHF. The chain has TRBV12-3 or TRBV12-4 and TRBJ1-5; possibly TRBD1 for D (6 bases). This CDR3 is built from 15 residues. V shed 6 bases and J shed 2 bases, with 14 bases lying between them.

The CDR3 loop is CSVGGDEQYF. DNA for the CDR3: TGCAGCGTTGGGGGGGACGAGCAGTACTTC. V gene TRBV29-1 combines with J gene TRBJ2-7; perhaps TRBD2 as D (6 bases). From germline, CDR1 is SQVTM and CDR2 ANQGSEA. The V end lost 4 bases, the J end lost 5 bases, and 6 bases lay between the germline ends. The CDR3 loop spans 10 amino acids.

This clonotype has a count of ten or more. This chain joins TRBV9 and TRBJ2-1; 10 nucleotides align to TRBD2. Trimming removed 4 bases from V and 1 base from J; junction bases left unmatched: 5. Germline V gives CDR1 SGDLS, CDR2 YYNGEE. There are 16 residues in the CDR3. The CDR3 reads CASSLTSGFSYNEQFF. DNA for the CDR3: TGTGCCAGCAGCTTGACTAGCGGGTTTTCCTACAATGAGCAGTTCTTC.

This clonotype was recorded a few times. V gene TRBV15 combines with J gene TRBJ1-3; D is unresolved. The CDR3 loop spans 14 amino acids. V lost 5 bases to trimming and J lost 1 base, with 9 bases between them. The germline CDR1 and CDR2 sequences are LNHNV and YYDKDF (reference sequence). The CDR3 is CATSRIGSGNTIYF. CDR3 in DNA: TGTGCCACCAGCCGGATAGGGTCTGGAAACACCATATATTTT.